This passage covers 18 T cell receptor beta chains from one sample sequenced in a study of T cell clonality in common variable immunodeficiency. Only in-frame clones appear in the TCRdb table, and some are missing; sequencing was by immunoSEQ multiplex PCR. The record shows tens of thousands of clones for this sample, with no singletons present. The sample consisted of peripheral blood mononuclear cells. All receptors derive from a person between 18 and 69 years old in good health.

This clone has ten or more counts. The observed sequence ends 3 residues before the CDR3 terminus, with the missing tail filled in from the germline J gene. The chain joins TRBV19 to TRBJ2-5; 7 nucleotides agree with TRBD1. The CDR3 is made up of 13 amino acids. The ends lost 10 bases at V and 7 bases at J; junction bases unmatched: 12. Per germline, CDR1 LNHDA and CDR2 SQIVND (reference sequence). CDR3 DNA (partial): TGTGCCACCGCCCTAACAGGGGACGTGACC. This codes for CATALTGDVT. The complete CDR3 sequence is CATALTGDVTQYF.

This clone was seen repeatedly, ten times or more. The read ends 3 residues early relative to the CDR3; the germline J gene fills the gap. The V and J genes are TRBV2 and TRBJ2-5; D gene unclear. V was trimmed by 7 bases and J by 4 bases, leaving 10 bases between them. CDR1 is SNHLY and CDR2 is FYNNEI in the germline V gene. The CDR3 is 12 amino acids. CDR3 bases read: TGTGCCAGCACCCGTAGTGGAGAGACC. Residues: CASTRSGET. The full CDR3 protein is CASTRSGETQYF.

This clone has only a few counts. The read ends 3 residues early relative to the CDR3; the germline J gene fills the gap. V and J are TRBV23-1 and TRBJ1-4; maybe TRBD1 (5 bases). TRBV23-1 is filed as an ORF, its function uncertain. The ends were cut back, 4 bases at V and 3 bases at J, with 15 bases in the middle. There are 16 residues in the CDR3. CDR3 DNA, as far as it was read: TGCGCCAGCAGTCGACCGGGGGGGGACTCTAATGAAAAA. Its protein product is CASSRPGGDSNEK. The entire CDR3 protein is CASSRPGGDSNEKLFF.

Points on this clone: The read terminates 3 residues ahead of where the CDR3 ends, so the germline J gene completes it. The chain couples TRBV20-1 to TRBJ2-1, with a tentative D call TRBD2 (5 bases). Deletions cut 6 bases from V and 2 bases from J, with 14 bases between. The CDR3 sequence is 14 residues long. Germline V gene data show CDR1 as DFQATT and CDR2 as SNEGSKA (reference sequence). CDR3 sequence reads: CSAPGGPPYNEQFF. The sequenced CDR3 bases are TGCAGTGCCCCGGGCGGGCCCCCCTACAATGAG.

The sample holds a few counts of this clone. With the read ending 3 residues before the CDR3 end, the germline J gene is used to fill in that end. The J gene is TRBJ2-7, the V gene TRBV5-4, with a possible D match to TRBD1 (6 bases). Trimming shortened V by 0 bases and J by 0 bases, and 10 bases separated the two germline ends. The germline V gene has CDR1 SGHNT and CDR2 YYREEE (reference sequence). This CDR3 contains 15 residues. The CDR3 here is CASSLATGISYEQYF. The part of the CDR3 DNA that was read is TGTGCCAGCAGCTTGGCGACAGGAATCTCCTACGAG.

This clone was counted at least ten times. The CDR3 end lies 3 residues beyond the end of the read and is filled in from the germline J gene. The chain joins TRBV6-1 to TRBJ1-2, with 7 bases fitting TRBD1. The CDR3 is 15 amino acids. The V and J ends lost 3 bases and 1 base, in that order; junction bases with no gene match: 5. Looked up from germline, CDR1 is MNHNS and CDR2 is SASEGT. The chain's CDR3 is CASSETGRGNYGYTF. CDR3 DNA, as far as it was read: TGTGCCAGCAGTGAGACAGGGCGTGGTAACTATGGC.

This clone was detected ten times or more. With the read ending 3 residues before the CDR3 end, the germline J gene is used to fill in that end. The gene calls are TRBV5-4 and TRBJ1-2; D may be TRBD1 (5 bases). The V gene lost 4 bases and the J gene lost 5 bases, with 12 bases spanning the gap. Looked up from germline, CDR1 is SGHNT and CDR2 is YYREEE (reference sequence). The CDR3 consists of 13 residues. The CDR3 reads CASSPTAQYGYTF. The sequenced part of the CDR3 DNA is TGTGCCAGCAGCCCGACAGCACAATATGGC.

This clone appeared many times. The read terminates 3 residues before the CDR3 end, so the remaining end is supplied by the germline J gene. The J gene is TRBJ2-7, the V gene TRBV7-2, with 9 bases matching TRBD1. CDR1 and CDR2 (germline): SGHTA, FQGNSA. The CDR3 contains 15 residues. The J segment lost 5 bases and the V segment lost 5 bases, leaving 10 bases of the junction unmatched. The sequenced part of the CDR3 DNA is TGTGCCAGCAGCCGTACAGGGGGCGCGTGGAACGAG. Amino acid sequence: CASSRTGGAWNE. In full, the CDR3 is CASSRTGGAWNEQYF.

This clone was seen many times. Read data end 3 residues before the CDR3 end; the end is taken from the germline J gene. The chain is built from TRBV5-6 and TRBJ1-2, with D maybe TRBD1 (5 bases). V gave up 4 bases and J gave up 1 base, with 11 bases separating them. CDR3 size: 14 residues. In germline, CDR1 is SGHDT, CDR2 YYEEEE. The DNA read from the CDR3 is TGTGCCAGCAGCCTTGGGACTCTTAACTATGGC. It specifies CASSLGTLNYG. The whole CDR3 is CASSLGTLNYGYTF.

This clone was counted at least ten times. The DNA ends 3 residues before the CDR3 does, and the rest of the CDR3 is filled in from the germline J gene. The V and J genes are TRBV10-3 and TRBJ1-5, with D possibly being TRBD1 (5 bases). Between the trimmed V and J ends, which lost 0 bases and 4 bases, there was a span of 13 bases. The V gene's germline CDR1 is ENHRY and CDR2 SYGVKD. CDR3 size: 16 residues. CDR3 in amino acids: CAISESAIGGNQPQHF. The DNA read from the CDR3 is TGTGCCATCAGTGAGTCAGCAATTGGGGGGAATCAGCCC.

This clone appeared many times. The CDR3 extends 3 residues past the end of the read, so its final part is completed from the germline J gene. The chain combines TRBV5-6 with TRBJ2-7, with a tentative D call TRBD2 (7 bases). The germline CDR1 and CDR2 sequences are SGHDT and YYEEEE. Trimming took 7 bases from V and 6 from J, leaving 17 bases between them. The length of the CDR3 is 13 residues. CDR3 DNA, as far as it was read: TGTGCCAGCTCCTACCTGGGAGGGGGCGAG. Its translation: CASSYLGGGE. The whole CDR3 protein reads CASSYLGGGEQYF.

The table lists this clone with many counts. The CDR3 goes on 3 residues after the read ends, and that part is filled in from the germline J gene. The gene calls are TRBV2 and TRBJ2-1; 8 bases map to TRBD1. V gave up 3 bases and J gave up 0 bases; unmatched junction bases: 7. This CDR3 contains 17 residues. Germline lookup yields CDR1 SNHLY and CDR2 FYNNEI. Partial CDR3 DNA: TGTGCCAGCAGTGACGACAGGGGAATTAGCTCCTACAATGAG. It translates to CASSDDRGISSYNE. The whole CDR3 region reads CASSDDRGISSYNEQFF.

This clone has a count of ten or more. The CDR3 sequence: CRPKPRAGNTIYF. The part of the CDR3 DNA that was read is TGCAGACCTAAACCGAGGGCTGGAAACACC. The chain employs TRBV20-1 and TRBJ1-3, with D unresolved. Read sequence stops 3 residues before the CDR3 end, and the germline J gene provides the missing end. Germline CDR1 is DFQATT and CDR2 is SNEGSKA (reference sequence). The CDR3 covers 13 residues.

This clone was counted at least ten times. The read halts 3 residues ahead of the CDR3 end, with the missing end drawn from the germline J gene. V and J are TRBV5-6 and TRBJ1-4; 8 bases fit TRBD1. Trimming took 4 bases from V and 8 from J; bases not matched to a gene: 7. CDR1 SGHDT and CDR2 YYEEEE come from the germline V gene. The CDR3 is 14 residues long. The sequenced CDR3 bases are TGTGCCAGCAGCCCGACAGGGGAGGGGGAAAAA. Amino acid sequence: CASSPTGEGEK. The complete CDR3 protein is CASSPTGEGEKLFF.

This clone was seen repeatedly, ten times or more. The missing CDR3 end, 3 residues past where the read stops, is filled in from the germline J gene. The chain couples TRBV4-2 to TRBJ2-1; TRBD2 might be the D (5 bases). This CDR3 has 16 amino acids. Trimming left V 0 bases short and J 5 bases short, with 14 bases between. The germline CDR1 and CDR2 sequences are LGHNA and YNFKEQ. CDR3 sequence reads: CASSQDQAETNNEQFF. The DNA read from the CDR3 is TGTGCCAGCAGCCAAGATCAGGCTGAGACTAACAATGAG.

This clone occurred many times. The read ends 3 residues before the CDR3 terminus; that terminus is restored from the germline J gene. The chain is built from TRBV19 and TRBJ2-7, with D tentatively TRBD2 (9 bases). The ends were cut back, 6 bases at V and 3 bases at J, with 24 bases in the middle. The CDR3 spans 17 residues. Germline loops: CDR1 LNHDA, CDR2 SQIVND (reference sequence). This CDR3 reads CASRGTGRAGGSYEQYF. Incomplete CDR3 DNA: TGTGCCAGTAGAGGGACAGGACGTGCGGGAGGGAGCTACGAG.

Many counts were recorded for this clone. From the germline J gene comes the end of the CDR3, since the read stops 3 residues before it. V usage is TRBV4-1 and J usage is TRBJ1-2; a possible D gene is TRBD1 (5 bases). CDR3 length: 14 residues. The germline V gene encodes CDR1 MGHRA and CDR2 YSYEKL. The chain's CDR3 is CASSQRGGNWGYTF. The CDR3 DNA, read in part, is TGCGCCAGCAGCCAGAGGGGAGGGAATTGGGGC.

This clone was picked up many times. CDR3 bases read: TGTGCCAGCACCTTGAGTAGCGGGGAG. This codes for CASTLSSGE. The whole CDR3 protein reads CASTLSSGELFF. This chain connects TRBV7-6 to TRBJ2-2; D is unresolved. The read terminates 3 residues ahead of where the CDR3 ends, so the germline J gene completes it. The CDR3 extends over 12 amino acids. The germline gives CDR1 SGHVS, CDR2 FNYEAQ. V shed 7 bases and J shed 7 bases, with 10 bases lying between them.